This T cell receptor (beta chain) was captured in a study of blood T cell repertoires in COVID-19. Study-level background: Whether acute or convalescent, the COVID-19 samples came from the United States, Italy and Spain. Nucleic acid was either cDNA or gDNA, and it came from T cells, B-cell-depleted T cells, or PBMCs.

This CDR3 region has 15 residues. V lost 3 bases and J lost 7; bases outside the gene matches: 4. Germline assignment: CDR1 SGDLS and CDR2 YYNGEE. Original analysis: Reference gene primer amplification yielded estimated nucleated cell counts. Sequencing was performed with immunoSEQ multiplex PCR; in TCRdb, only in-frame clones are kept and a portion is missing. The V and J calls and clone size come from that table; D and trimming were worked out from the DNA. The sample records hundreds of thousands of clones, around 80% being singletons. Sequencing was performed on peripheral blood. The rearrangement joins TRBV9 to TRBJ1-6; 10 positions agree with TRBD1. This TCR came from a woman older than 75 with acute or convalescent COVID-19. The CDR3 DNA reads as TGTGCCAGCAGCGAGCGGGACAGGGGAAATTCACCCCTCCACTTT. Translation gives CASSERDRGNSPLHF.